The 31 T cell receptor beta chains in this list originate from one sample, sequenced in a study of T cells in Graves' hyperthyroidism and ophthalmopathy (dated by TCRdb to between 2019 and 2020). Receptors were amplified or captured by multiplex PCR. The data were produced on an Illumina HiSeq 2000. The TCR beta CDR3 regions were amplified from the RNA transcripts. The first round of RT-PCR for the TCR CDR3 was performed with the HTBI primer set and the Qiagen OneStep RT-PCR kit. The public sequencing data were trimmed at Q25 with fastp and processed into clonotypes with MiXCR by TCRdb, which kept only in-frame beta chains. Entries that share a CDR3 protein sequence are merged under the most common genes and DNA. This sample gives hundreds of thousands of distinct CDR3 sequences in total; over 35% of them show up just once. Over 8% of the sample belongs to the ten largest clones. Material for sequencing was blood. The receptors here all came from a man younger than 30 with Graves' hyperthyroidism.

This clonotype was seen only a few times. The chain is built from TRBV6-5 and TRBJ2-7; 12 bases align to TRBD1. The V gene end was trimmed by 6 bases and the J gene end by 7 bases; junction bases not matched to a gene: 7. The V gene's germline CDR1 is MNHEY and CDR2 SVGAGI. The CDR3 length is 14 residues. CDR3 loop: CASSPGTGGREQYF. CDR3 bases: TGTGCCAGCAGCCCGGGGACAGGGGGCCGGGAGCAGTACTTC.

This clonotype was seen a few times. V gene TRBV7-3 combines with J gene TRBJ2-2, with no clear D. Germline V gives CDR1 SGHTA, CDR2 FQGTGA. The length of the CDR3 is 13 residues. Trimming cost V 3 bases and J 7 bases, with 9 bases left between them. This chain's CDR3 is CASSFQDGGELFF. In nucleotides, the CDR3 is TGTGCCAGCAGCTTCCAGGATGGCGGGGAGCTGTTTTTT.

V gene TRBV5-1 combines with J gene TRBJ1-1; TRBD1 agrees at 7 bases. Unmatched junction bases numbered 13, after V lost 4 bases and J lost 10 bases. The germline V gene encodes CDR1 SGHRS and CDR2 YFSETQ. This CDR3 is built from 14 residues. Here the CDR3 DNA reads TGCGCCAGCAGCCGAACTACAGACAGGGCCGGAGCTTTCTTT. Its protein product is CASSRTTDRAGAFF. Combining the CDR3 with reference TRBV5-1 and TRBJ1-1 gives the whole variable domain KAGVTQTPRYLIKTRGQQVTLSCSPISGHRSVSWYQQTPGQGLQFLFEYFSETQRNKGNFPGRFSGRQFSNSRSEMNVSTLELGDSALYLCASSRTTDRAGAFFGQGTRLTVV.

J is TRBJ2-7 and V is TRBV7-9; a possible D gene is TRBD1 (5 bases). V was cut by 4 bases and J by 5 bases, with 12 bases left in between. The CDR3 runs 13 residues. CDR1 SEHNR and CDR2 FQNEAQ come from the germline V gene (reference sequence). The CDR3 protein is CASSSLWGNEQYF. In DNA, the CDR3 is TGTGCCAGCAGCTCCTTGTGGGGCAACGAGCAGTACTTC.

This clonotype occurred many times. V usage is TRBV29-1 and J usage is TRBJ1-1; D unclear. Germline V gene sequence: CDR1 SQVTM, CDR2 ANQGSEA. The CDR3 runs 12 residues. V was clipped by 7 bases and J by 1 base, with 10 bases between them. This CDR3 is CSGRRSNTEAFF. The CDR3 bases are TGCAGCGGTCGACGGTCGAACACTGAAGCTTTCTTT.

The CDR3 DNA reads TGTGCCAGCAGTGAAACCGGGACAGGCTATGGCTACACCTTC. Translation: CASSETGTGYGYTF. The chain employs TRBV6-5 and TRBJ1-2, with TRBD1 identical over 8 bases. Germline CDR1 is MNHEY and CDR2 is SVGAGI. Trimming took 5 bases from V and 4 from J; bases not matched to a gene: 6. The CDR3 runs to 14 residues.

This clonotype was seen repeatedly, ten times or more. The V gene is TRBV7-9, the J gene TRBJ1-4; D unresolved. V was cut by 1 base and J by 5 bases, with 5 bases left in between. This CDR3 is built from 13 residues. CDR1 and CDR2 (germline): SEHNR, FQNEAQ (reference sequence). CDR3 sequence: CASSLDPNEKLFF. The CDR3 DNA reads TGTGCCAGCAGCTTAGACCCGAATGAAAAACTGTTTTTT.

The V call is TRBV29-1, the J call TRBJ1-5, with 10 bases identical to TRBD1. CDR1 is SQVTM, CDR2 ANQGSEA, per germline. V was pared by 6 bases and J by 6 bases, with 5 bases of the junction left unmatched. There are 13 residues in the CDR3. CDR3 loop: CSVDRGPGQPQHF. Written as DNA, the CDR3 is TGCAGCGTAGACAGGGGGCCAGGTCAGCCCCAGCATTTT. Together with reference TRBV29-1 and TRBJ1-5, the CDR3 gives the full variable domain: SAVISQKPSRDICQRGTSLTIQCQVDSQVTMMFWYRQQPGQSLTLIATANQGSEATYESGFVIDKFPISRPNLTFSTLTVSNMSPEDSSIYLCSVDRGPGQPQHFGDGTRLSIL.

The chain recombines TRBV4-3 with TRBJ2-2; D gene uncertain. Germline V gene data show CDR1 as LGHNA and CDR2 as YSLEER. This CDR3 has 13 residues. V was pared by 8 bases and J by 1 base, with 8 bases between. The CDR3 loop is CASARVNTGELFF. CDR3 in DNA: TGCGCCAGCGCACGGGTGAACACCGGGGAGCTGTTTTTT.

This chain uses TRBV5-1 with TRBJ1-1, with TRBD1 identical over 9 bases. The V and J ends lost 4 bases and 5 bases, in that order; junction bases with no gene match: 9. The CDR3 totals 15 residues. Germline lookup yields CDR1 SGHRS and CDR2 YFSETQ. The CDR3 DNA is TGCGCCAGCAGCCCGGGACAGGGTTTAGTGACTGAAGCTTTCTTT. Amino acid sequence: CASSPGQGLVTEAFF.

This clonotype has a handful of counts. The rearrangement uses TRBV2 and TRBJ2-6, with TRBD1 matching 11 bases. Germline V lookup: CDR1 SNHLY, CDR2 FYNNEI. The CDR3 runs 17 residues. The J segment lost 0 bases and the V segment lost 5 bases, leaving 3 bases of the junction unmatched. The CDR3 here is CASSRTGGTSGANVLTF. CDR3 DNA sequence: TGTGCCAGCAGTCGGACAGGGGGCACCTCTGGGGCCAACGTCCTGACTTTC.

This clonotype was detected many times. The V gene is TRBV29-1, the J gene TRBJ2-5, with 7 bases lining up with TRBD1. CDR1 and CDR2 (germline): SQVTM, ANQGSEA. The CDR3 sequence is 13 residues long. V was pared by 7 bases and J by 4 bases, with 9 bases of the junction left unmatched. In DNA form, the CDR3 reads TGCAGCGCCTGGGGACAGTACGGAGAGACCCAGTACTTC. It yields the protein CSAWGQYGETQYF.

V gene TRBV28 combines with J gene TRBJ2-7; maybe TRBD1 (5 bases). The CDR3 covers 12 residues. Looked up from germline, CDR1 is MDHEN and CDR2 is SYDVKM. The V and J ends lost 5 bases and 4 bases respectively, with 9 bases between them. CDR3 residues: CASSPQVYEQYF. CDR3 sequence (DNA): TGTGCCAGCAGTCCACAGGTATACGAGCAGTACTTC.

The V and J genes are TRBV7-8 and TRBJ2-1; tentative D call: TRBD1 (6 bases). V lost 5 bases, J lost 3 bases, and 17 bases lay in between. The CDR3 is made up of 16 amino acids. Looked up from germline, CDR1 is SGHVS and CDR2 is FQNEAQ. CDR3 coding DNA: TGTGCCAGCAGCCCTAGGCAGGGGAAGGACTACAATGAGCAGTTCTTC. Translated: CASSPRQGKDYNEQFF.

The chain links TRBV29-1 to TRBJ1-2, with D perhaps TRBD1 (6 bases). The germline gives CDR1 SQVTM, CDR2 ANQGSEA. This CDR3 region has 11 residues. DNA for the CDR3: TGCAGTATGGGACACAACTATGGCTACACCTTC. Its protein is CSMGHNYGYTF.

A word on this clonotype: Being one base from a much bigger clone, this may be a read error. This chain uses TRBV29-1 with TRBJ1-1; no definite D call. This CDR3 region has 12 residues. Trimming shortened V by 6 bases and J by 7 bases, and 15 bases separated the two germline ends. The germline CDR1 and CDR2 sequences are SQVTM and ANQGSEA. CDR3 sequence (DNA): TGCAGCGTAACTTATGCTTCAGTTGAAGCTTTCTTT. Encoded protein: CSVTYASVEAFF.

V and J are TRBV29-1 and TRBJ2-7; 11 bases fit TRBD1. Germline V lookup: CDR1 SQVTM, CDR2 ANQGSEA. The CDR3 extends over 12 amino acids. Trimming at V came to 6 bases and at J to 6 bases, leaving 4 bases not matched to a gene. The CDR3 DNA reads TGCAGCGTGGCCGGGACAGGGGGCGAGCAGTACTTC. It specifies CSVAGTGGEQYF.

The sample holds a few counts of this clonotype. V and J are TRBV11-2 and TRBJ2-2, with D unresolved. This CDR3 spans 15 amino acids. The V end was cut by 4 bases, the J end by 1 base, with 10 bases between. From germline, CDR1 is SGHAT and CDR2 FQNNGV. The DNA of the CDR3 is TGTGCCAGCAGCTCGCTTCGGAGGAACACCGGGGAGCTGTTTTTT. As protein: CASSSLRRNTGELFF. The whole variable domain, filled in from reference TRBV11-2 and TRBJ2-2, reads EAGVAQSPRYKIIEKRQSVAFWCNPISGHATLYWYQQILGQGPKLLIQFQNNGVVDDSQLPKDRFSAERLKGVDSTLKIQPAKLEDSAVYLCASSSLRRNTGELFFGEGSRLTVL.

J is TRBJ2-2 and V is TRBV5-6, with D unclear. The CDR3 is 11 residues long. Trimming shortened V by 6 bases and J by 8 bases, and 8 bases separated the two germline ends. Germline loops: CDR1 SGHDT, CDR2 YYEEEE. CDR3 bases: TGTGCCAGCAACTACCGGGGGGAGCTGTTTTTT. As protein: CASNYRGELFF.

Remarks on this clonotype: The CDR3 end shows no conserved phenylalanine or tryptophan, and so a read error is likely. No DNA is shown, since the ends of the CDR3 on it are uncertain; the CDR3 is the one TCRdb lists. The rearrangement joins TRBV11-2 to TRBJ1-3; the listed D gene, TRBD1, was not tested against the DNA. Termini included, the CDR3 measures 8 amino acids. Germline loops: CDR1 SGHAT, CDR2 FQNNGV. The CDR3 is CASSPGTG.

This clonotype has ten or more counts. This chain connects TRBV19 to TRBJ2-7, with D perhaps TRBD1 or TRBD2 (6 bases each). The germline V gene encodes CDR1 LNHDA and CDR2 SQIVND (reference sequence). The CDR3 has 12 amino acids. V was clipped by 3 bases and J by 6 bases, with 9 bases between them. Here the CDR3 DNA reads TGTGCCAGTAGTATCTGGGGGGCCGAGCAGTACTTC. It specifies CASSIWGAEQYF.

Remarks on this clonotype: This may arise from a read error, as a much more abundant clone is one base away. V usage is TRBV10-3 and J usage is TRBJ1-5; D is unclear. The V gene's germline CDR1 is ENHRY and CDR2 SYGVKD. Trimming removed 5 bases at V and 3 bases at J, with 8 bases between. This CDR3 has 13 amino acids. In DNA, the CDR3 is TGTGCCATCAGTTATACAGTCAATCAGCCCCAGCATTTT. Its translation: CAISYTVNQPQHF.

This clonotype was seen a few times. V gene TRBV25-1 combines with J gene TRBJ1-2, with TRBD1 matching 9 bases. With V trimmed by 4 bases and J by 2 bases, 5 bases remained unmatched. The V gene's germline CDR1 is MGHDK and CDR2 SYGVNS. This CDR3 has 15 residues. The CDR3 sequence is CASSVWTGDNYGYTF. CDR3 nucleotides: TGTGCCAGCAGTGTTTGGACAGGGGACAACTATGGCTACACCTTC.

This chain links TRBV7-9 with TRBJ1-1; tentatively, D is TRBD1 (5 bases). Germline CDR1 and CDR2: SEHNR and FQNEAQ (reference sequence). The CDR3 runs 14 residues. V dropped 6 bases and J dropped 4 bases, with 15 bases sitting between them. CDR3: CASSYPRGPTEAFF. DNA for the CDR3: TGTGCCAGCAGTTATCCAAGGGGACCCACTGAAGCTTTCTTT.

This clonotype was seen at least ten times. The CDR3 protein is CASSLEGSNYGYTF. The CDR3 DNA is TGTGCCAGCAGCTTAGAAGGATCTAACTATGGCTACACCTTC. The chain combines TRBV7-9 with TRBJ1-2; D uncertain. V lost 1 base, J lost 0 bases, and 6 bases lay in between. The CDR3 sequence is 14 residues long. Germline V gene data show CDR1 as SEHNR and CDR2 as FQNEAQ (reference sequence).

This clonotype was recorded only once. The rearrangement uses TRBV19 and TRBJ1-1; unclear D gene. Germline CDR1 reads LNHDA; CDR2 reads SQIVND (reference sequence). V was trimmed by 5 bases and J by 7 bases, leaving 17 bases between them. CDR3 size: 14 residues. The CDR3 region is CASSSSGYSREAFF. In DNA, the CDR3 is TGTGCCAGTAGTTCCTCCGGGTACTCCCGTGAAGCTTTCTTT.

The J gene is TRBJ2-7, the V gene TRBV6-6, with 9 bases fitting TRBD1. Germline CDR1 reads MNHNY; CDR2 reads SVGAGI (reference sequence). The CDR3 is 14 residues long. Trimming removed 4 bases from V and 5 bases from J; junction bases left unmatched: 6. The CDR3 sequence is CASSFLRTGDEQYF. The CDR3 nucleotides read TGTGCCAGCAGTTTTTTAAGGACAGGGGACGAGCAGTACTTC.

In DNA, the CDR3 is TGTGCCAGCTCACCTGACCTTCAAGTGGAGACCCAGTACTTC. It encodes CASSPDLQVETQYF. The chain has TRBV9 and TRBJ2-5; D is uncertain. Deletions cut 7 bases from V and 5 bases from J, with 18 bases between. This CDR3 has 14 amino acids. From germline, CDR1 is SGDLS and CDR2 YYNGEE.

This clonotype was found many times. CDR3 residues: CASSMGQGVHEQYF. In nucleotides, the CDR3 is TGTGCCAGTAGTATGGGGCAGGGAGTCCACGAGCAGTACTTC. The chain couples TRBV19 to TRBJ2-7; D may correspond to TRBD1 or TRBD2 (5 bases each). The CDR3 spans 14 residues. The germline V gene has CDR1 LNHDA and CDR2 SQIVND (reference sequence). V was cut by 3 bases and J by 5 bases, with 14 bases left in between.

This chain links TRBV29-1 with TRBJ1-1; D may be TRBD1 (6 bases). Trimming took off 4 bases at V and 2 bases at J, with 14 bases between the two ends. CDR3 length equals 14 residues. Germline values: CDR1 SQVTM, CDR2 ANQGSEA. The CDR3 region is CSVVVARGNTEAFF. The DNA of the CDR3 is TGCAGCGTTGTGGTGGCCAGGGGAAACACTGAAGCTTTCTTT.

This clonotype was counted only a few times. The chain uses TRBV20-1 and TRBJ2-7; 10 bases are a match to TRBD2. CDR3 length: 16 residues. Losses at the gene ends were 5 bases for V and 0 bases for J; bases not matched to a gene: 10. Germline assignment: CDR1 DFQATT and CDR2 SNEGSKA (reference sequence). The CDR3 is CSAGGSGGPNSYEQYF. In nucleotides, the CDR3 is TGCAGTGCTGGAGGTAGCGGGGGGCCGAACTCCTACGAGCAGTACTTC.